This TCR beta chain was recorded in a study of blood T cell repertoires in COVID-19. The CDR3 has 13 residues. V dropped 4 bases and J dropped 3 bases, with 9 bases sitting between them. From germline, CDR1 is LGHDT and CDR2 YNNKEL (reference sequence). Measured with immunoSEQ multiplex PCR; TCRdb has only the in-frame clones, and not every one. The data show 85,000 to 95,000 clones, over 80% seen once. Sequencing was carried out using peripheral blood. The chain links TRBV3-1 (or the pseudogene TRBV3-2) to TRBJ1-1; tentatively, D is TRBD1 (6 bases). The sequence derives from a woman in her forties or fifties in a cohort sampled during active COVID-19. DNA for the CDR3: TGTGCCAGCAGCCCCCCAGGGGACACTGAAGCTTTCTTT. It yields the protein CASSPPGDTEAFF.